The clone carrying this TCR beta chain was counted a single time. This entry is derived from a study of glioma-infiltrating T cells after dendritic cell vaccination. Per germline, CDR1 SNHLY and CDR2 FYNNEI. The CDR3 loop spans 15 amino acids. V gave up 2 bases and J gave up 2 bases; unmatched junction bases: 6. Generated by immunoSEQ multiplex PCR, the TCRdb table keeps only in-frame clones and is missing some. The table lists about 73,000 clones, 82% of them singletons. This chain connects TRBV2 to TRBJ2-7; the match to TRBD1 covers 7 bases. The specimen comprised blood, sampled before dendritic cell vaccination. This receptor was taken from a human donor with glioblastoma. Here the CDR3 reads CASSEQQGIAYEQYV. DNA of the CDR3: TGTGCCAGCAGTGAACAACAGGGGATTGCCTACGAGCAGTACGTC.